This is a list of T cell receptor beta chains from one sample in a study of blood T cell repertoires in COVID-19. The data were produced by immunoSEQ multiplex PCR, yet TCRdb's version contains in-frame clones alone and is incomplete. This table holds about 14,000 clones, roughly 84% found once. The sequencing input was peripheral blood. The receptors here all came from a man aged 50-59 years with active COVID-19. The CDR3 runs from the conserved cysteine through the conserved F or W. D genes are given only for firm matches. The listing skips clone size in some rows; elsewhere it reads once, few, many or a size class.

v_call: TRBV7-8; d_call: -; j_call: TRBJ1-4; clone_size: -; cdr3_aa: CASSLGFRGATNEKLFF; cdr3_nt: TGTGCCAGCAGCTTAGGATTCCGCGGTGCAACTAATGAAAAACTGTTTTTT
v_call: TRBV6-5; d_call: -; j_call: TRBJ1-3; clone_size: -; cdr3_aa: CASSPGGNTIYF; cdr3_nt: TGTGCCAGCAGCCCCGGTGGAAACACCATATATTTT
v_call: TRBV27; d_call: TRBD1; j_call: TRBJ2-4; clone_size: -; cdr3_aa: CASSSEQGSWDIQYF; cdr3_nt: TGTGCCAGCAGCTCCGAACAGGGGTCCTGGGACATTCAGTACTTC
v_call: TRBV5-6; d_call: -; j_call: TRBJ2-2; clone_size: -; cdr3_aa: CASSLDSNAAFGELFF; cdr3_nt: TGTGCCAGCAGCTTGGACTCGAATGCCGCATTCGGGGAGCTGTTTTTT
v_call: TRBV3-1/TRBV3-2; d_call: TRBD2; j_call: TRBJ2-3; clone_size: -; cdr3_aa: CASSQDDAASGDTDTQYF; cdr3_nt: TGTGCCAGCAGCCAAGATGATGCGGCTAGCGGGGACACAGATACGCAGTATTTT
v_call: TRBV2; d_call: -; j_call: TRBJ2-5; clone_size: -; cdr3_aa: CASTPQLRRLGGAQETQYF; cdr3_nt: TGTGCCAGCACCCCCCAATTACGACGACTAGGAGGGGCCCAAGAGACCCAGTACTTC
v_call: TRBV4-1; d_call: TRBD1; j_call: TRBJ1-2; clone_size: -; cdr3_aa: CASSRSTGGAGGYTF; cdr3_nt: TGCGCCAGCAGCCGGTCAACAGGGGGCGCGGGTGGCTACACCTTC
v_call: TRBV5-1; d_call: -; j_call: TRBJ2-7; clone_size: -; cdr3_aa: CASSPDYVGSYEQYF; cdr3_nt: TGCGCCAGCAGCCCGGACTACGTGGGATCCTACGAGCAGTACTTC
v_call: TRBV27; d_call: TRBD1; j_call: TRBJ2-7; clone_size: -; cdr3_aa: CASSLSWGQGAYEQYF; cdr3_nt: TGTGCCAGCAGTTTATCGTGGGGACAGGGGGCTTACGAGCAGTACTTC
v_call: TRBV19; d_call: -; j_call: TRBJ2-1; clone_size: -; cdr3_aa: CASIPSDSSRNEQFF; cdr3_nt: TGTGCCAGTATCCCTAGCGATAGTTCGAGGAATGAGCAGTTCTTC
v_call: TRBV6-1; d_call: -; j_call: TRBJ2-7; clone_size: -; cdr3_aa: CASSEGQQGHEQYF; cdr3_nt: TGTGCCAGCAGTGAAGGGCAACAGGGACACGAGCAGTACTTC
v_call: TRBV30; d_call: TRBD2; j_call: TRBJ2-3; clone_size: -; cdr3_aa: CASQRGGSSTDTQYF; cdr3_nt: TGTGCCTCACAGCGGGGTGGATCTAGCACAGATACGCAGTATTTT
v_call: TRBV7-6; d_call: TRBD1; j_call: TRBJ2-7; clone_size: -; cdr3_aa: CASSPGTGAYEQYF; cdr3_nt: TGTGCCAGCAGCCCCGGGACAGGGGCCTACGAGCAGTACTTC
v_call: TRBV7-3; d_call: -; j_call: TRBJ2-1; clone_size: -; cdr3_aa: CASSLMSGEGNEQFF; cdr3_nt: TGTGCCAGCAGCTTAATGTCAGGGGAGGGCAATGAGCAGTTCTTC
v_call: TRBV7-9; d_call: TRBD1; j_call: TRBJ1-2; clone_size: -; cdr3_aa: CASSDRDRAESGYTF; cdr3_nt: TGTGCCAGCAGCGACCGGGACAGGGCAGAGAGTGGCTACACCTTC
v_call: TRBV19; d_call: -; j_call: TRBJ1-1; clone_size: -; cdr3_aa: CASTLVMNTEAFF; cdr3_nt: TGTGCCAGCACACTAGTGATGAACACTGAAGCTTTCTTT
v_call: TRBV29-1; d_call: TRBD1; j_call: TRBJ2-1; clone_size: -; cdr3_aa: CSVTDRDGNEQFF; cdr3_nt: TGCAGCGTTACCGACAGGGATGGTAATGAGCAGTTCTTC
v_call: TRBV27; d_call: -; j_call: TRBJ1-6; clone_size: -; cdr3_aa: CASSLLAGPSSYNSPLHF; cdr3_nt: TGTGCCAGCAGTTTACTCGCAGGTCCGAGCTCCTATAATTCACCCCTCCACTTT
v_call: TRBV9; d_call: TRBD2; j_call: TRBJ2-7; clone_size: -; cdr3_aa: CASSVDPLERDGYEQYF; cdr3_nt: TGTGCCAGCAGCGTAGACCCCCTAGAGCGGGATGGCTACGAGCAGTACTTC
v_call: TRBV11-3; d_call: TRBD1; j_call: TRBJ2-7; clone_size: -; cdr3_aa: CASSHRDRALEQYF; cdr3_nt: TGTGCCAGCAGCCACCGGGACAGGGCCCTCGAGCAGTACTTC
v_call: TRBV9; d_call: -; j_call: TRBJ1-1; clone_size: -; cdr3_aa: CASSVGAGNTEAFF; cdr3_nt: TGTGCCAGCAGCGTAGGGGCAGGGAACACTGAAGCTTTCTTT
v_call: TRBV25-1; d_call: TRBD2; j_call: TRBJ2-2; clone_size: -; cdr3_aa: CASSQLAGGPANTGELFF; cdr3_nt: TGTGCCAGCAGTCAACTAGCGGGAGGCCCCGCGAACACCGGGGAGCTGTTTTTT
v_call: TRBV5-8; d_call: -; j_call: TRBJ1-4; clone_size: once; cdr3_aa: CASSLGQLATNEKLFF; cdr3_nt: TGTGCCAGCAGCTTGGGACAGTTAGCAACTAATGAAAAACTGTTTTTT
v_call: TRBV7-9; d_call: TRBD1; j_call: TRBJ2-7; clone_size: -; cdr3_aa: CASSPRQGPSSYEQYF; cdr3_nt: TGTGCCAGCAGCCCGAGACAGGGGCCAAGCTCCTACGAGCAGTACTTC
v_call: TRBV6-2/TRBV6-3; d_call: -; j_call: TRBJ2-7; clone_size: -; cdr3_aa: CASSIRGVLDYEQYF; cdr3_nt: TGTGCCAGCAGTATCAGGGGAGTGCTGGACTACGAGCAGTACTTC
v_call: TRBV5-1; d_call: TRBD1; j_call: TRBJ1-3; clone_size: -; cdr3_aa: CASSADRGLGNTIYF; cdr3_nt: TGCGCCAGCAGCGCGGACAGGGGGCTTGGAAACACCATATATTTT
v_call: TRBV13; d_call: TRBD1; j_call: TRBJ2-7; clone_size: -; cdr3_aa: CASSLDRAGQYF; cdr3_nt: TGTGCCAGCAGCTTGGACAGGGCGGGACAGTACTTC
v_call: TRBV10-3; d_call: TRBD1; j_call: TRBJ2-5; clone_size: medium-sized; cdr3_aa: CAISGEGAQETQYF; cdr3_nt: TGTGCCATCAGCGGAGAGGGGGCTCAAGAGACCCAGTACTTC
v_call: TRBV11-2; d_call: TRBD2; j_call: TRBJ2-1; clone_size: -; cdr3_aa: CASSAGLATLNNEQFF; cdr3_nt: TGTGCCAGCAGCGCGGGACTAGCAACACTTAACAATGAGCAGTTCTTC
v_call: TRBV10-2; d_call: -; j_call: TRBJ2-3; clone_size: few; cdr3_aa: CASSDRQATHTDTQYF; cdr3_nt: TGCGCCAGCAGTGATCGGCAGGCCACTCACACAGATACGCAGTATTTT
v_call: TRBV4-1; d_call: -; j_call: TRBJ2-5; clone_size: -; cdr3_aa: CASSQELAEETQYF; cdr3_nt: TGCGCCAGCAGCCAAGAATTGGCGGAAGAGACCCAGTACTTC
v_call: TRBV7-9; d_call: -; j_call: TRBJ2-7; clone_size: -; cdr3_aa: CASSPRVAQRPYEQYF; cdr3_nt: TGTGCCAGCAGCCCTCGGGTAGCCCAACGCCCCTACGAGCAGTACTTC
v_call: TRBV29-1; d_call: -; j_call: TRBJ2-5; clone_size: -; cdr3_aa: CSVPAGQTYQETQYF; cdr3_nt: TGCAGCGTTCCGGCGGGACAGACGTACCAAGAGACCCAGTACTTC
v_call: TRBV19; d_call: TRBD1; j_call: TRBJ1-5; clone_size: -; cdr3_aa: CASSIDPGTAINQPQHF; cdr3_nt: TGTGCCAGTAGTATAGACCCCGGGACAGCCATTAATCAGCCCCAGCATTTT
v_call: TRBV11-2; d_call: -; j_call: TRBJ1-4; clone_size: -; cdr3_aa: CASSLDGGFEKLFF; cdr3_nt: TGTGCCAGCAGCTTAGATGGAGGGTTTGAAAAACTGTTTTTT
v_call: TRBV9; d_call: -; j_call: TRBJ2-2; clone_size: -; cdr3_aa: CASSAGPGELFF; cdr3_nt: TGTGCCAGCAGCGCGGGTCCCGGGGAGCTGTTTTTT
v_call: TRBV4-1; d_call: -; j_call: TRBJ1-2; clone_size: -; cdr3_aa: CASSQDMRADGYTF; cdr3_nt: TGCGCCAGCAGCCAAGATATGCGGGCGGATGGCTACACCTTC
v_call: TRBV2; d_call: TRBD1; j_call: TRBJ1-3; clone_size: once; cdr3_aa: CASSGGQGDISGNTIYF; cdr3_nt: TGTGCCAGCAGTGGGGGACAGGGGGATATATCTGGAAACACCATATATTTT
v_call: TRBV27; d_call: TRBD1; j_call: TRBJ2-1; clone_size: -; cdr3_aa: CASSEQGASYEQFF; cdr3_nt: TGTGCCAGCAGTGAACAGGGGGCGTCCTATGAGCAGTTCTTC
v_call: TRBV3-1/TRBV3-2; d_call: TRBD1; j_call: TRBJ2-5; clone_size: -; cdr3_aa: CASSQENRGPQETQYF; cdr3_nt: TGTGCCAGCAGCCAAGAAAACAGGGGGCCCCAAGAGACCCAGTACTTC
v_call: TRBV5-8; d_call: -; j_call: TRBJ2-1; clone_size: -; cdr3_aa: CASSLISGDEQFF; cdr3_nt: TGTGCCAGCAGCTTGATCTCGGGAGATGAGCAGTTCTTC
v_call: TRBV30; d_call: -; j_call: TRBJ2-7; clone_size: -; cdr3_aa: CAWSVGSGPYEQYF; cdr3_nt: TGTGCCTGGAGTGTTGGGTCTGGGCCCTACGAGCAGTACTTC
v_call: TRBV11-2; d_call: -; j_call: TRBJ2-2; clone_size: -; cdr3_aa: CASSFRGLNTGELFF; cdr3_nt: TGTGCCAGCAGCTTCCGGGGTCTGAACACCGGGGAGCTGTTTTTT
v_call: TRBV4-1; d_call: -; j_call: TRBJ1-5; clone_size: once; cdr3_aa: CASSRGGGASNQPQHF; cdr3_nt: TGCGCCAGCAGCCGGGGTGGGGGGGCTAGCAATCAGCCCCAGCATTTT
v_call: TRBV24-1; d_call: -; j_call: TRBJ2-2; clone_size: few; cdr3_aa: CATSDHLRGENTGELFF; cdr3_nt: TGTGCCACCAGTGATCACCTCAGGGGTGAGAACACCGGGGAGCTGTTTTTT
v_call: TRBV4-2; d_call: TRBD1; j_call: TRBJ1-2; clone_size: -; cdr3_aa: CASSQDIGGVRYGYTF; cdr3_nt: TGTGCCAGCAGCCAAGATATAGGGGGCGTCCGCTATGGCTACACCTTC
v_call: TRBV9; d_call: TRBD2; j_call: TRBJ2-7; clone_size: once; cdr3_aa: CASSVGGLAGSDEQYF; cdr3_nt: TGTGCCAGCAGCGTAGGGGGACTAGCGGGATCCGACGAGCAGTACTTC
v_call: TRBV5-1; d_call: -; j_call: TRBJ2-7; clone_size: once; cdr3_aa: CASSYSPGTYEQYF; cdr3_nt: TGCGCCAGCAGCTATTCTCCGGGTACCTACGAGCAGTACTTC
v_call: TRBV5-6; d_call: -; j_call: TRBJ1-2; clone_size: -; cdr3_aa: CASSLGGPGSGYTF; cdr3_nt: TGTGCCAGCAGCTTGGGGGGCCCAGGATCTGGCTACACCTTC
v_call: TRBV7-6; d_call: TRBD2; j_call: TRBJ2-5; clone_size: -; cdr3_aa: CASSPVAGVETQYF; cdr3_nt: TGTGCCAGCAGCCCCGTAGCGGGAGTCGAGACCCAGTACTTC
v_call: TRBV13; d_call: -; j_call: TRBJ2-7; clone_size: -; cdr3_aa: CASRLRGSSYEQYF; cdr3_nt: TGTGCCAGCAGGCTTAGGGGGTCCTCCTACGAGCAGTACTTC
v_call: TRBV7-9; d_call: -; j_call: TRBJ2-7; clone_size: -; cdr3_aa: CASSFTEAYEQYF; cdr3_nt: TGTGCCAGCAGCTTTACGGAGGCCTACGAGCAGTACTTC
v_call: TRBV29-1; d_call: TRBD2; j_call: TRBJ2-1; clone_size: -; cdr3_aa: CSVPGSGTSLDEQFF; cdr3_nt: TGCAGCGTTCCTGGAAGCGGGACTAGTCTCGATGAGCAGTTCTTC